This TCR beta chain stems from a study of shared clonotypes between healthy human individuals. The data were produced by immunoSEQ multiplex PCR, yet TCRdb's version contains in-frame clones alone and is incomplete. The sample gives millions of clones, roughly 94% of which show up once; more than 0.1% is in the top ten. Per germline, CDR1 SEHNR and CDR2 FQNEAQ (reference sequence). This CDR3 is 16 amino acids long. Germline trimming cut 3 bases from V and 0 bases from J; bases unmatched to any gene: 4. The receptor comes from a man younger than 35 in good health. Sequencing input: naive CD4+ T cells sorted from blood. Indicated subset: CD45RA+ positively selected. The V and J genes are TRBV7-9 and TRBJ1-3; TRBD1 matches 8 bases. The CDR3 coding sequence is TGTGCCAGCAGCTTGACAGGGGCCCTCTCTGGAAACACCATATATTTT. This translates into CASSLTGALSGNTIYF.